This is a list of T cell receptor beta chains from one sample in a study of PD-L1 blockade in urothelial cancer. Assay used: immunoSEQ multiplex PCR; TCRdb lists only in-frame clones, some missing. In the table there are 87,000 or so clones, 65% to 85% of which are singletons. The source material was PBMCs, sampled around atezolizumab (anti-PD-L1) treatment. Receptors originate from a man in his sixties with urothelial cancer. Both conserved end residues are part of each CDR3. D genes are given only for firm matches. Clone size appears in some rows only: once, few, many, or a class for an expanded clone.

- - TRBJ1-4 TRBV6-6 CASSLRGSEKLFF TGTGCCAGCAGCCTTCGGGGGTCCGAAAAACTGTTTTTT
- - TRBJ2-7 TRBV9 CASSAAPSPLVEQYF TGTGCCAGCAGCGCGGCCCCTAGCCCCTTGGTCGAGCAGTACTTC
- - TRBJ2-5 TRBV30 CAWSQGQETQYF TGTGCCTGGAGTCAGGGCCAAGAGACCCAGTACTTC
TRBD1 few TRBJ1-1 TRBV11-3 CASSLGTAEAFF TGTGCCAGCAGCCTCGGGACAGCTGAAGCTTTCTTT
- - TRBJ1-1 TRBV27 CASSPWGGDTEAFF TGTGCCAGCAGTCCCTGGGGGGGGGACACTGAAGCTTTCTTT
TRBD1 - TRBJ1-2 TRBV6-5 CASSYADRGYGYTF TGTGCCAGCAGTTACGCGGACAGGGGATATGGCTACACCTTC
TRBD1 - TRBJ1-1 TRBV5-1 CASSLVTGTTEAFF TGCGCCAGCAGCTTGGTGACAGGGACCACTGAAGCTTTCTTT
TRBD2 - TRBJ2-1 TRBV6-6 CASSQLAPSYNEQFF TGTGCCAGCAGCCAACTAGCGCCCTCCTACAATGAGCAGTTCTTC
- - TRBJ2-3 TRBV7-2 CASSLQGLTDTQYF TGTGCCAGCAGCTTGCAGGGCCTCACAGATACGCAGTATTTT
TRBD2 - TRBJ2-7 TRBV4-1 CASSQAHLAAEQYF TGCGCCAGCAGCCAAGCCCACCTAGCGGCGGAGCAGTACTTC
- - TRBJ2-2 TRBV6-1 CASTNYNTGELFF TGTGCCAGCACCAACTACAACACCGGGGAGCTGTTTTTT
- - TRBJ2-2 TRBV7-9 CASSPKTGRDFGELFF TGTGCCAGCAGCCCCAAGACAGGGCGGGATTTCGGGGAGCTGTTTTTT
TRBD1 - TRBJ2-2 TRBV5-1 CASRTDRVGTGELFF TGCGCCAGCAGGACGGACAGGGTCGGCACCGGGGAGCTGTTTTTT
- - TRBJ2-1 TRBV6-5 CASSLRPGSYNEQFF TGTGCCAGCAGCCTACGTCCGGGCTCCTACAATGAGCAGTTCTTC
- once TRBJ2-7 TRBV13 CASSFGGSGAYEQYF TGTGCCAGCAGCTTTGGCGGATCTGGAGCGTACGAGCAGTACTTC
- - TRBJ2-1 TRBV25-1 CASSPIPSDEQFF TGTGCCAGCAGTCCCATTCCCAGTGATGAGCAGTTCTTC
- few TRBJ2-7 TRBV6-5 CASSYSGGASEQYF TGTGCCAGCAGTTACTCCGGAGGGGCGAGTGAGCAGTACTTC
TRBD1 few TRBJ1-1 TRBV30 CAWSGTGDAEAFF TGTGCCTGGTCCGGGACAGGGGACGCTGAAGCTTTCTTT
- - TRBJ1-3 TRBV5-1 CASSLRGDGRAGNTIYF TGCGCCAGCAGCTTGCGGGGGGACGGCCGTGCTGGAAACACCATATATTTT
TRBD1 - TRBJ1-4 TRBV6-5 CASSTGTANEKLFF TGTGCCAGCAGCACCGGGACAGCGAATGAAAAACTGTTTTTT
TRBD1 few TRBJ1-2 TRBV6-1 CASSANLQGAGYGYTF TGTGCCAGCAGTGCCAACCTACAGGGGGCAGGCTATGGCTACACCTTC
- once TRBJ2-1 TRBV19 CASSPGQDSGSGISNEQFF TGTGCCAGTAGTCCGGGACAGGATTCGGGAAGCGGGATCAGCAATGAGCAGTTCTTC
- once TRBJ2-5 TRBV19 CASSFKAGWAEETQYF TGTGCCAGTAGCTTTAAGGCGGGGTGGGCGGAAGAGACCCAGTACTTC
TRBD2 - TRBJ2-1 TRBV7-8 CASSRGTSGNLNEQFF TGTGCCAGCAGCAGAGGAACTAGCGGGAACCTCAATGAGCAGTTCTTC
TRBD1 - TRBJ2-2 TRBV6-1 CASRRDRNTGELFF TGTGCCAGCAGACGGGACAGAAACACCGGGGAGCTGTTTTTT
- - TRBJ1-2 TRBV4-3 CASSQDSTGSRYTF TGCGCCAGCAGCCAAGATAGTACAGGGAGTCGTTACACCTTC
- - TRBJ2-5 TRBV7-9 CASTQDRRETQYF TGTGCCAGCACCCAAGACAGACGAGAGACCCAGTACTTC
- - TRBJ1-2 TRBV6-5 CASSYSRNGAYGYTF TGTGCCAGCAGTTACTCGAGAAATGGTGCCTATGGCTACACCTTC
- - TRBJ1-1 TRBV19 CASTRKRRTEAFF TGTGCCAGTACTAGGAAAAGAAGGACTGAAGCTTTCTTT
- - TRBJ2-2 TRBV30 CAWSEHTGELFF TGTGCCTGGAGTGAGCACACCGGGGAGCTGTTTTTT
- - TRBJ1-2 TRBV7-9 CASSPSRAGTSDYTF TGTGCCAGCAGCCCCTCAAGGGCCGGGACTTCCGATTACACCTTC
TRBD2 - TRBJ2-2 TRBV7-9 CASSLGSGRAPGGELFF TGTGCCAGCAGCTTAGGTAGCGGGAGGGCCCCGGGTGGGGAGCTGTTTTTT
- - TRBJ2-2 TRBV5-1 CASSLSGYGTGELFF TGCGCCAGCAGCTTGTCCGGGTATGGGACCGGGGAGCTGTTTTTT
TRBD2 - TRBJ2-7 TRBV5-4 CASSQGGSVYEQYF TGTGCCAGCAGCCAGGGAGGGAGCGTCTACGAGCAGTACTTC
- - TRBJ1-1 TRBV6-5 CASSYGTGFNTEAFF TGTGCCAGCAGTTATGGAACAGGGTTCAACACTGAAGCTTTCTTT
- - TRBJ1-6 TRBV27 CASSLSPPDRRASYNSPLHF TGTGCCAGCAGTTTATCGCCTCCGGACAGAAGAGCCTCCTATAATTCACCCCTCCACTTT
TRBD1 - TRBJ2-7 TRBV19 CASSRGSPYEQYF TGTGCCAGTAGCAGGGGGTCCCCCTACGAGCAGTACTTC
- once TRBJ1-4 TRBV6-1 CASRLTLSTNEKLFF TGTGCCAGCAGACTAACTCTCTCAACTAATGAAAAACTGTTTTTT
- few TRBJ2-7 TRBV6-1 CASSENGSGLGGEQYF TGTGCCAGCAGTGAGAATGGGTCCGGCCTGGGGGGCGAGCAGTACTTC
TRBD1 - TRBJ1-2 TRBV19 CASSLTGTGVGYTF TGTGCCAGTAGCCTAACCGGGACAGGGGTCGGCTACACCTTC
- - TRBJ1-1 TRBV28 CASRLSGPAFF TGTGCCAGCAGGTTATCAGGTCCCGCTTTCTTT
- - TRBJ2-5 TRBV27 CASSSTTGETQYF TGTGCCAGCAGTTCGACGACAGGAGAGACCCAGTACTTC
- - TRBJ1-2 TRBV19 CASTNSVRGIYGYTF TGTGCCAGTACCAACTCGGTGCGAGGGATCTATGGCTACACCTTC
- - TRBJ2-1 TRBV30 CAWTTQGRGQFF TGTGCCTGGACTACTCAGGGTAGGGGGCAGTTCTTC
- - TRBJ2-2 TRBV7-3 CASSPYTGELFF TGTGCCAGCAGCCCCTACACCGGGGAGCTGTTTTTT
TRBD1 - TRBJ1-4 TRBV6-1 CASSERLQGALEKLFF TGTGCCAGCAGTGAGAGACTACAGGGGGCATTAGAAAAACTGTTTTTT
TRBD1 - TRBJ1-2 TRBV27 CASSFWTGGGGYTF TGTGCCAGCAGTTTCTGGACAGGGGGCGGTGGCTACACCTTC
TRBD1 - TRBJ1-4 TRBV5-1 CASSFSGDRVNEKLFF TGCGCCAGCAGCTTCTCCGGGGACAGGGTGAATGAAAAACTGTTTTTT
- once TRBJ2-4 TRBV19 CASSIGGEMTKNIQYF TGTGCCAGTAGTATAGGGGGGGAGATGACCAAAAACATTCAGTACTTC
- - TRBJ2-1 TRBV18 CASSLSRGSYNEQFF TGTGCCAGCTCCTTATCCCGGGGGTCCTACAATGAGCAGTTCTTC
- - TRBJ1-1 TRBV19 CASSSMGGGAEAFF TGTGCCAGTAGTTCCATGGGGGGAGGCGCTGAAGCTTTCTTT
TRBD1 few TRBJ1-5 TRBV28 CASSTNDRGYQPQHF TGTGCCAGCAGTACCAACGACAGGGGGTATCAGCCCCAGCATTTT
TRBD2 - TRBJ2-1 TRBV27 CASIPSARSLGLAGIYEQFF TGTGCCAGCATCCCATCTGCCCGATCCCTTGGGCTAGCGGGAATCTATGAGCAGTTCTTC
- - TRBJ1-2 TRBV28 CASSKASEQGSSYGYTF TGTGCCAGCAGTAAGGCCTCCGAACAGGGATCGAGCTATGGCTACACCTTC
- - TRBJ2-3 TRBV5-1 CASSLWAVSDTQYF TGCGCCAGCAGCTTGTGGGCAGTATCAGATACGCAGTATTTT
TRBD1 - TRBJ2-3 TRBV7-9 CASSLGQYTQYF TGTGCCAGCAGCTTGGGACAGTATACGCAGTATTTT
TRBD2 - TRBJ2-3 TRBV28 CASSFQAGGFRTDTQYF TGTGCCAGCAGTTTCCAGGCGGGGGGGTTCCGCACAGATACGCAGTATTTT